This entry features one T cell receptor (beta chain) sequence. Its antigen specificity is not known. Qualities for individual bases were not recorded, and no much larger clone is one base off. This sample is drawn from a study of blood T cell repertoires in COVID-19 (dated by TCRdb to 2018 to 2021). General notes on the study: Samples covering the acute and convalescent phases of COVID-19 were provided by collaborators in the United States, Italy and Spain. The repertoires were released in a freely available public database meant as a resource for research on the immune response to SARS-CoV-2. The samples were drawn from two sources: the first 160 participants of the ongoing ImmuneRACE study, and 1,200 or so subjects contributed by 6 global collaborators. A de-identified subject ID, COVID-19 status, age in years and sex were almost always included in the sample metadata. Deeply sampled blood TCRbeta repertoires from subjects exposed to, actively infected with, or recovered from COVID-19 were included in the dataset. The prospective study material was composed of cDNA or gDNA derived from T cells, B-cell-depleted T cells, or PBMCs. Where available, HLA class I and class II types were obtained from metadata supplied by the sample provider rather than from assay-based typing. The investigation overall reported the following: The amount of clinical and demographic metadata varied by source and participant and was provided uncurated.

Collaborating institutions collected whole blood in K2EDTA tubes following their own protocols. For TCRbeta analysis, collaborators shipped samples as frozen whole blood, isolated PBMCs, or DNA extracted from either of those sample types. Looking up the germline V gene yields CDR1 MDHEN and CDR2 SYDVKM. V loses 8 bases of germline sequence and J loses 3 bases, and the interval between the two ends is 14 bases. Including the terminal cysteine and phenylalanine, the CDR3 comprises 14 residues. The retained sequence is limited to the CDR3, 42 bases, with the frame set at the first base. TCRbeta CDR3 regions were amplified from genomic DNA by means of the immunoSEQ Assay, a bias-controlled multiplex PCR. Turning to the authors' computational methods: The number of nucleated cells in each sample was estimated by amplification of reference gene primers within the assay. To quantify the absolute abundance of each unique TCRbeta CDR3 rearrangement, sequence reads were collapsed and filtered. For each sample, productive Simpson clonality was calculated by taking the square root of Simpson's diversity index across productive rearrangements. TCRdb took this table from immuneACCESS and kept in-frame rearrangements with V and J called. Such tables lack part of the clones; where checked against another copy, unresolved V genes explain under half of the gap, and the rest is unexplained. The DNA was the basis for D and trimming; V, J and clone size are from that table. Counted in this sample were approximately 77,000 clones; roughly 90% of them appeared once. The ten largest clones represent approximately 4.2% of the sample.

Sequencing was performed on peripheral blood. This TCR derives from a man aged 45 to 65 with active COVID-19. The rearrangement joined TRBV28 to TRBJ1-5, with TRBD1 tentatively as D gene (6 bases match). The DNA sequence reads TGTGCCAGCTATAAAACAGGGCTCAATCAGCCCCAGCATTTT. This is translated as CASYKTGLNQPQHF.